Listed here are 16 T cell receptor beta chains from one sample, sequenced in a study of neurological immune-mediated disorders. TCRdb itself ran the 5' RACE reads through MiXCR, one entry per CDR3 protein. The sample holds roughly 100,000 distinct CDR3 sequences, around 3.5% seen once. Material for sequencing was PBMCs. These receptors were taken from a woman aged 50 to 60 with multiple sclerosis.

This clonotype was observed many times. The chain carries TRBV9 and TRBJ1-2; a weak D match, TRBD1 (6 bases). Germline CDR1 and CDR2: SGDLS and YYNGEE. Trimming removed 4 bases at V and 4 bases at J, with 23 bases between. The CDR3 is 17 residues long. The CDR3 reads CASSSHLARTASYGYTF. DNA for the CDR3: TGTGCCAGCAGCTCCCACCTGGCTCGGACAGCCTCCTATGGCTACACCTTC.

This clonotype appeared many times. V is TRBV12-3 or TRBV12-4 and J is TRBJ2-5; possible D gene TRBD2, 6 bases. The V and J ends lost 5 bases and 3 bases respectively, with 13 bases between them. This CDR3 is built from 14 residues. Here the CDR3 reads CASSRLVREETQYF. As DNA, the CDR3 is TGTGCCAGCAGTAGACTAGTGAGGGAAGAGACCCAGTACTTC.

This clonotype was counted many times. V usage is TRBV20-1 and J usage is TRBJ1-1; TRBD1 agrees at 9 bases. The CDR3 loop spans 14 amino acids. V dropped 6 bases and J dropped 2; count of bases not matched to a gene: 7. Germline assignment: CDR1 DFQATT and CDR2 SNEGSKA (reference sequence). In DNA, the CDR3 is TGCAGTGCGTTACAGGGGGCAGGTAACACTGAAGCTTTCTTT. Protein sequence: CSALQGAGNTEAFF.

This rearrangement joins TRBV3-1 to TRBJ2-1; 9 nucleotides agree with TRBD1. Germline values: CDR1 LGHDT, CDR2 YNNKEL (reference sequence). Trimming took 4 bases from V and 8 from J; bases not matched to a gene: 9. This CDR3 region has 15 residues. The CDR3 is CASSLRGTGRDEQFF. CDR3 nucleotides: TGTGCCAGCAGCCTCCGAGGGACAGGGAGGGATGAGCAGTTCTTC.

In this sample, this clonotype turned up a few times. A clone one base away is much larger, so this may be a read error. V gene TRBV29-1 combines with J gene TRBJ1-1, with unresolved D. The V end was cut by 4 bases, the J end by 3 bases, with 12 bases between. The germline gives CDR1 SQVTM, CDR2 ANQGSEA. The CDR3 length is 13 residues. The DNA of the CDR3 is TGCAGCGTTGCTTGGCAGGACGACACTGAAGCTTTCTTT. Its translation: CSVAWQDDTEAFF.

This clonotype was picked up many times. This chain joins TRBV9 and TRBJ1-3; no reliable D call. Trimming pared 3 bases from V and 0 bases from J, leaving 13 bases between. CDR1 SGDLS and CDR2 YYNGEE come from the germline V gene. CDR3 length equals 16 residues. The CDR3 DNA is TGTGCCAGCAGCGACACCGGACCGATCTCTGGAAACACCATATATTTT. It specifies CASSDTGPISGNTIYF.

At least ten counts were recorded for this clonotype. The V gene is TRBV10-2, the J gene TRBJ2-7, with 9 bases fitting TRBD2. The CDR3 consists of 15 residues. CDR1 is WSHSY, CDR2 SAAADI, per germline. The J segment lost 9 bases and the V segment lost 1 base, leaving 10 bases of the junction unmatched. The CDR3 loop reads CASSEFWLAGSVQYF. CDR3 in DNA: TGCGCCAGCAGTGAGTTTTGGCTAGCGGGGTCGGTGCAGTACTTC.

This clonotype was detected ten times or more. The V gene is TRBV27, the J gene TRBJ2-7, with a possible D match to TRBD1 (6 bases). V was cut by 3 bases and J by 3 bases, with 9 bases left in between. Germline V CDR1 and CDR2: MNHEY, SMNVEV (reference sequence). The CDR3 length is 13 residues. CDR3 in DNA: TGTGCCAGCAGTTTCGGACAGAACTACGAGCAGTACTTC. Translation: CASSFGQNYEQYF.

At least ten counts were recorded for this clonotype. J is TRBJ2-3 and V is TRBV5-1; TRBD2 might be the D (5 bases). The germline gives CDR1 SGHRS, CDR2 YFSETQ. The CDR3 loop spans 16 amino acids. The V end lost 0 bases, the J end lost 1 base, and 12 bases lay between the germline ends. The chain's CDR3 is CASSLDPGMGTDTQYF. DNA of the CDR3: TGCGCCAGCAGCTTGGACCCGGGGATGGGCACAGATACGCAGTATTTT.

This clonotype was detected ten times or more. The chain carries TRBV5-5 and TRBJ2-7; 9 bases line up with TRBD1. After removal of 0 bases from V and 3 bases from J, the junction contained 4 bases not matched to a gene. This CDR3 is built from 15 residues. CDR1 is SGHKS, CDR2 YYEKEE, per germline (reference sequence). The CDR3 reads CASSLGGQGIYEQYF. In DNA form, the CDR3 reads TGTGCCAGCAGCTTGGGAGGACAGGGGATCTACGAGCAGTACTTC.

This clonotype has ten or more counts. The chain carries TRBV12-3 or TRBV12-4 and TRBJ2-5, with D perhaps being TRBD1 or TRBD2 (6 bases each). V was shortened by 2 bases and J by 1 base, with 8 bases between the two germline ends. The CDR3 sequence is 14 residues long. In DNA, the CDR3 is TGTGCCAGCAGTTTAACGGGGGCCCAAGAGACCCAGTACTTC. It encodes CASSLTGAQETQYF.

This clonotype was seen only a few times. A much larger clone sits a single nucleotide away, making a read error possible. V usage is TRBV9 and J usage is TRBJ2-2, with a weak D call TRBD2 (6 bases). CDR3 length: 12 residues. The germline CDR1 and CDR2 sequences are SGDLS and YYNGEE. The CDR3 nucleotides read TGTGACAGCAGCGTGGGGGGCGGGGAGCTGTTTTTT. It is translated as CDSSVGGGELFF.

The table lists this clonotype with many counts. The chain recombines TRBV5-1 with TRBJ2-3, with 9 positions matching TRBD2. J gave up 2 bases and V 5 bases, and 3 bases lay outside the gene matches. CDR3 size: 14 residues. Germline CDR1 SGHRS, CDR2 YFSETQ. CDR3 bases: TGCGCCAGCAGGCGGACTAGCGACACAGATACGCAGTATTTT. Translating it yields CASRRTSDTDTQYF.

This clonotype appeared many times. CDR3 residues: CASRRGSYNEQFF. As DNA, the CDR3 is TGTGCCAGCCGACGGGGGAGTTACAATGAGCAGTTCTTC. The chain recombines TRBV27 with TRBJ2-1; TRBD2 might be the D (6 bases). CDR3 length: 13 amino acids. CDR1 is MNHEY, CDR2 SMNVEV, per germline (reference sequence). V gave up 8 bases and J gave up 4 bases, with 12 bases separating them.

The sample holds many counts of this clonotype. The rearrangement joins TRBV28 to TRBJ1-5, with D unresolved. This CDR3 region has 14 residues. Looked up from germline, CDR1 is MDHEN and CDR2 is SYDVKM. Between the trimmed V and J ends, which lost 6 bases and 3 bases, there was a span of 12 bases. The CDR3 reads CASSLDQINQPQHF. The DNA of the CDR3 is TGTGCCAGCAGCCTCGACCAGATCAATCAGCCCCAGCATTTT.

Note on this clonotype: A single base separates this from a much larger clone, so it may be a read error. This sequence joins TRBV10-3 and TRBJ1-2; D remains unclear. From germline, CDR1 is ENHRY and CDR2 SYGVKD. The CDR3 is 12 residues long. Written as DNA, the CDR3 is TGTGACATCAGTGAGTCCACCTATGGCTACACCTTC. The encoded protein is CDISESTYGYTF.